What follows are 5 T cell receptor beta chains derived from one specimen sequenced in a study of T cell repertoires in cytomegalovirus infection. TCRdb re-called the reads through MiXCR, storing one row per CDR3 protein. The sample lists about 440,000 distinct CDR3 sequences; roughly a third were seen once. The sample taken for sequencing was PBMCs. The receptors originated from a human donor in good health (CMV status not recorded). Some clones in this sample may be carry-over from other donors' samples.

This clonotype was seen a handful of times. The chain combines TRBV20-1 with TRBJ1-5, with a tentative D call TRBD1 (6 bases). The V end lost 6 bases, the J end lost 6 bases, and 18 bases lay between the germline ends. The CDR3 loop spans 14 amino acids. Germline CDR1 DFQATT, CDR2 SNEGSKA (reference sequence). CDR3 nucleotide sequence: TGCAGTGCGAGCCAAGGGGGGCCCGGTCAGCCCCAGCATTTT. Its protein product is CSASQGGPGQPQHF.

To note about this clonotype: The CDR3 end shows no conserved phenylalanine or tryptophan, and so a read error is likely. Because the CDR3's place on the DNA is in doubt, the DNA is left out and the CDR3 is given as listed by TCRdb. The J gene is TRBJ2-1, the V gene TRBV7-2; the table's D gene call, TRBD2, was not cross checked with the DNA. The germline CDR1 and CDR2 sequences are SGHTA and FQGNSA. A total of 16 residues make up the CDR3, ends included. CDR3: CASSLARSSGYNEPFL.

This clonotype was counted at least ten times. This chain uses TRBV6-1 with TRBJ2-1; 9 bases align to TRBD2. The CDR3 sequence is 14 residues long. J was trimmed by 6 bases and V by 7 bases; bases with no gene match: 7. Per the germline V gene, CDR1 is MNHNS and CDR2 is SASEGT. CDR3 DNA sequence: TGTGCCAGCATCCTGGGACTAGCTATCAATGAGCAGTTCTTC. It yields the protein CASILGLAINEQFF.

The V call is TRBV20-1, the J call TRBJ2-3; TRBD1 matches at 7 bases. This CDR3 is 14 amino acids long. V shed 5 bases and J 6 bases; nucleotides not matched to a gene: 11. Germline CDR1 DFQATT, CDR2 SNEGSKA (reference sequence). The CDR3 spells CSAFSGTDHDTQYF. CDR3 coding DNA: TGCAGTGCTTTTTCCGGGACAGACCATGATACGCAGTATTTT.

There are a few counts of this clonotype. The chain combines TRBV20-1 with TRBJ2-7; the match to TRBD1 covers 8 bases. This CDR3 comprises 14 residues. After removal of 5 bases from V and 2 bases from J, the junction contained 8 bases not matched to a gene. Germline CDR1 is DFQATT and CDR2 is SNEGSKA (reference sequence). The CDR3 DNA is TGCAGTGCTTCCCGGGACAGGCGTACCTACGAGCAGTACTTC. This gives the protein CSASRDRRTYEQYF.